This entry lists 16 T cell receptor beta chains sequenced from one sample in a study of T cells in Graves' hyperthyroidism and ophthalmopathy. Amplification targeted TCR beta CDR3 regions from RNA transcripts. RT-PCR in the first round (using the HTBI primer set) targeted the TCR CDR3. TCRdb ran MiXCR on the multiplex PCR reads and lists one entry per CDR3 protein. The sample yields around 350,000 distinct CDR3 sequences, roughly 19% seen once. The sample was blood. The source is a woman aged 18-35 years with Graves' hyperthyroidism.

Ten or more counts support this clonotype. The chain carries TRBV5-1 and TRBJ1-1; TRBD1 agrees at 12 bases. This CDR3 is 18 amino acids long. Germline values: CDR1 SGHRS, CDR2 YFSETQ. With V trimmed by 4 bases and J by 6 bases, 16 bases remained unmatched. Written as DNA, the CDR3 is TGCGCCAGCAGCCCGACACCGGGACAGGGGGCATCGAGGCCTGAAGCTTTCTTT. Translation: CASSPTPGQGASRPEAFF.

This clonotype was recorded at least ten times. The chain combines TRBV29-1 with TRBJ1-2; no clear D. Germline CDR1 and CDR2: SQVTM and ANQGSEA. CDR3 length: 11 residues. V was trimmed by 4 bases and J by 5 bases, leaving 8 bases between them. The CDR3, as DNA: TGCAGCGTTGTGTCTCGGTATGGCTACACCTTC. As protein: CSVVSRYGYTF.

This clonotype was observed many times. V is TRBV4-1 and J is TRBJ2-5, with TRBD1 matching over 8 bases. Trimming took 4 bases from V and 2 from J; bases not matched to a gene: 6. The germline gives CDR1 MGHRA, CDR2 YSYEKL. The CDR3 has 15 residues. This CDR3 reads CASSPPGGLQETQYF. DNA for the CDR3: TGCGCCAGCAGCCCCCCAGGGGGCCTACAAGAGACCCAGTACTTC.

This clonotype was observed at least ten times. V and J are TRBV6-2 or TRBV6-3 and TRBJ2-2; tentatively, D is TRBD1 or TRBD2 (5 bases each). The V end lost 6 bases, the J end lost 5 bases, and 28 bases lay between the germline ends. Germline V CDR1 and CDR2: MNHEY, SVGEGT. This CDR3 spans 19 amino acids. CDR3 protein: CASREWGYGTSLRTGELFF. CDR3 nucleotides: TGTGCCAGCAGGGAGTGGGGGTACGGGACCTCTTTGAGGACCGGGGAGCTGTTTTTT.

This clonotype was detected ten times or more. The chain uses TRBV12-3 or TRBV12-4 and TRBJ2-7; 8 bases agree with TRBD2. J lost 7 bases, V lost 2 bases, and 13 bases had no gene match. This CDR3 has 16 residues. In DNA, the CDR3 is TGTGCCAGCAGTTTATGGAGCGGGGGCCTGGAAGGAGAGCAGTACTTC. Amino acids: CASSLWSGGLEGEQYF.

The V gene is TRBV6-1, the J gene TRBJ1-5, with TRBD1 matching over 11 bases. The CDR3 spans 16 residues. The J segment lost 8 bases and the V segment lost 6 bases, leaving 12 bases of the junction unmatched. Germline loops: CDR1 MNHNS, CDR2 SASEGT. The chain's CDR3 is CASRLSDRGRTEPQHF. DNA for the CDR3: TGTGCCAGCAGACTATCGGACAGGGGGCGAACGGAGCCCCAGCATTTT.

This clonotype occurred many times. V gene TRBV20-1 combines with J gene TRBJ1-2; possibly TRBD1 for D (6 bases). The germline V gene has CDR1 DFQATT and CDR2 SNEGSKA (reference sequence). This CDR3 is built from 15 residues. V lost 6 bases and J 2 bases, leaving 19 bases between the germline ends. CDR3 in DNA: TGCAGTGCCGGGGGGGGCGCAGGGTCCAACTATGGCTACACCTTC. It specifies CSAGGGAGSNYGYTF.

This clonotype was seen many times. This chain connects TRBV7-3 to TRBJ2-7, with 10 bases lining up with TRBD2. The CDR3 sequence is 16 residues long. In germline, CDR1 is SGHTA, CDR2 FQGTGA. V was clipped by 5 bases and J by 6 bases; unmatched bases: 13. The CDR3 loop reads CASSPFALAGVSEQYF. As DNA, the CDR3 is TGTGCCAGCAGCCCCTTTGCCCTAGCGGGGGTCAGCGAGCAGTACTTC.

This clonotype has ten or more counts. The V call is TRBV7-3, the J call TRBJ2-7; TRBD2 aligns across 8 bases. Germline CDR1 SGHTA, CDR2 FQGTGA. The CDR3 has 15 amino acids. Losses at the gene ends were 3 bases for V and 0 bases for J; bases not matched to a gene: 4. The CDR3 sequence is CASSFKAGASYEQYF. Written as DNA, the CDR3 is TGTGCCAGCAGCTTTAAAGCGGGGGCCTCCTACGAGCAGTACTTC.

To note about this clonotype: This may stem from a read error, because a much larger clone lies one nucleotide away. J is TRBJ2-7 and V is TRBV2; D uncertain. Trimming took 3 bases from V and 4 from J, leaving 7 bases between them. Germline V lookup: CDR1 SNHLY, CDR2 FYNNEI. The CDR3 has 12 residues. This CDR3 is CASSDTVYEQYF. The CDR3 DNA sequence: TGTGCCAGCAGTGATACCGTGTACGAGCAGTACTTC.

This clonotype was seen only a few times. The chain links TRBV12-3 or TRBV12-4 to TRBJ1-6, with 7 positions matching TRBD1. Trimming took 8 bases from V and 4 from J; bases not matched to a gene: 8. CDR3 length: 15 residues. CDR3: CASGRQGDYNSPLHF. In DNA, the CDR3 is TGTGCCAGCGGCCGACAGGGTGATTATAATTCACCCCTCCACTTT.

This clonotype was picked up many times. The V call is TRBV6-2 or TRBV6-3, the J call TRBJ1-5; D gene ambiguous. This CDR3 has 12 amino acids. Germline V gene lookup returns CDR1 MNHEY and CDR2 SVGEGT. V gave up 1 base and J gave up 5 bases, with 3 bases separating them. CDR3: CASSYLDQPQHF. CDR3 coding DNA: TGTGCCAGCAGTTACTTGGATCAGCCCCAGCATTTT.

This clonotype was seen at least ten times. The chain joins TRBV12-3 or TRBV12-4 to TRBJ2-7; D is uncertain. The CDR3 covers 12 residues. V gave up 3 bases and J gave up 6 bases, with 9 bases separating them. Here the CDR3 reads CASSFPRSEQYF. In DNA, the CDR3 is TGTGCCAGCAGTTTTCCCAGGAGCGAGCAGTACTTC.

The chain uses TRBV20-1 and TRBJ1-2, with D hard to call. Per the germline V gene, CDR1 is DFQATT and CDR2 is SNEGSKA (reference sequence). The CDR3 spans 13 residues. Trimming stripped 0 bases from V and 4 bases from J, with 9 bases between. The chain's CDR3 is CSARESSRYGYTF. CDR3 sequence (DNA): TGCAGTGCTAGAGAAAGCTCCCGCTATGGCTACACCTTC.

Many counts were recorded for this clonotype. The CDR3 nucleotides read TGTGCCAGCAGTAGTCGGGACAGCTCAGGATATGGCTACACCTTC. This gives the protein CASSSRDSSGYGYTF. The chain joins TRBV28 to TRBJ1-2; the match to TRBD1 covers 7 bases. Germline CDR1 reads MDHEN; CDR2 reads SYDVKM. After removal of 5 bases from V and 5 bases from J, the junction contained 11 bases not matched to a gene. This CDR3 has 15 residues.

This clonotype was picked up many times. The V call is TRBV29-1, the J call TRBJ2-2; D gene unclear. This CDR3 comprises 15 residues. The germline V gene has CDR1 SQVTM and CDR2 ANQGSEA. The V gene lost 2 bases and the J gene lost 2 bases, with 12 bases spanning the gap. The CDR3 spells CSVESGRTNTGELFF. The CDR3 DNA reads as TGCAGCGTTGAAAGTGGCAGGACCAACACCGGGGAGCTGTTTTTT.